These 13 T cell receptor beta chains share one sample of origin, sequenced in a study of memory CD4+ T cells and cytomegalovirus serostatus. Single viable CD3+CD4+CD8-CD45RO+ cells were sorted as the memory CD4+ T cells. Libraries were prepared by immunoSEQ multiplex PCR; TCRdb keeps only in-frame clonotypes and omits some of them. Among under 75,000 clones listed, 80% were seen once. Material: memory CD4+ T cells from blood. Receptors originate from an adult in good health and CMV-seronegative. Some clones in this sample may be carry-over from other donors' samples.

This chain uses TRBV18 with TRBJ2-7; D gene uncertain. This CDR3 spans 14 amino acids. V lost 3 bases, J lost 2 bases, and 11 bases lay in between. CDR1 and CDR2 from the germline V gene are KGHSH and LQKENI. The CDR3 region is CASSPADGAYEQYF. Written as DNA, the CDR3 is TGTGCCAGCTCACCCGCGGACGGTGCCTACGAGCAGTACTTC.

The J gene is TRBJ1-3, the V gene TRBV6-1, with a tentative D call TRBD1 (5 bases). The V end was cut by 3 bases, the J end by 0 bases, with 9 bases between. In germline, CDR1 is MNHNS, CDR2 SASEGT. This CDR3 has 15 amino acids. The CDR3 here is CASSDQGLSGNTIYF. The CDR3 coding sequence is TGTGCCAGCAGTGATCAGGGACTCTCTGGAAACACCATATATTTT.

This clone was detected only once. This chain connects TRBV5-5 to TRBJ1-5; 9 bases align to TRBD1. The CDR3 loop spans 16 amino acids. Trimming removed 2 bases from V and 1 base from J; junction bases left unmatched: 4. Germline assignment: CDR1 SGHKS and CDR2 YYEKEE (reference sequence). This CDR3 is CASSFRGTGSNQPQHF. Here the CDR3 DNA reads TGTGCCAGCAGCTTCCGTGGGACAGGGAGCAATCAGCCCCAGCATTTT.

The chain links TRBV14 to TRBJ2-1; D remains ambiguous. Germline V CDR1 and CDR2: SGHDN, FVKESK. Trimming shortened V by 4 bases and J by 2 bases, and 12 bases separated the two germline ends. CDR3 length: 15 amino acids. The CDR3 coding sequence is TGTGCCAGCAGCCCCCTTACGTTTACCTACAATGAGCAGTTCTTC. As protein: CASSPLTFTYNEQFF.

The rearrangement links TRBV28 to TRBJ1-3; D is unresolved. Per germline, CDR1 MDHEN and CDR2 SYDVKM. Trimming pared 6 bases from V and 1 base from J, leaving 4 bases between. The CDR3 has 12 residues. CDR3 protein: CASRGSGNTIYF. CDR3 DNA sequence: TGTGCCAGCAGGGGTTCTGGAAACACCATATATTTT.

This chain links TRBV28 with TRBJ2-2; D possibly corresponds to TRBD2 (7 bases). The germline CDR1 and CDR2 sequences are MDHEN and SYDVKM. This CDR3 contains 16 residues. V dropped 4 bases and J dropped 3 bases, with 15 bases sitting between them. For the CDR3, the DNA is TGTGCCAGCAGTTGGGGGGGGCGGATAGACACCGGGGAGCTGTTTTTT. It codes for CASSWGGRIDTGELFF.

The gene calls are TRBV28 and TRBJ2-7; 11 bases fit TRBD2. V gave up 0 bases and J gave up 7 bases; unmatched junction bases: 14. This CDR3 is 18 amino acids long. CDR1 is MDHEN, CDR2 SYDVKM, per germline. CDR3 coding DNA: TGTGCCAGCAGTTTATGGAAAACTAGCGGGAGCGGGAGAAAAGAGCAGTACTTC. Protein sequence: CASSLWKTSGSGRKEQYF.

V and J are TRBV6-5 and TRBJ2-1; TRBD2 matches at 8 bases. J gave up 5 bases and V 8 bases, and 11 bases lay outside the gene matches. Germline V CDR1 and CDR2: MNHEY, SVGAGI. The CDR3 consists of 15 residues. The CDR3 protein is CASLIRAGGHNEQFF. CDR3 coding DNA: TGTGCCAGCCTGATTAGGGCGGGGGGCCACAATGAGCAGTTCTTC.

This rearrangement joins TRBV6-1 to TRBJ2-5; 10 positions agree with TRBD2. This CDR3 is 15 amino acids long. The V gene's germline CDR1 is MNHNS and CDR2 SASEGT. V lost 1 base to trimming and J lost 5 bases; unmatched junction nucleotides: 4. The CDR3 nucleotides are TGTGCCAGCAGTGAAGGAGCGGGGGGGATTGAGACCCAGTACTTC. It yields the protein CASSEGAGGIETQYF.

The chain uses TRBV5-1 and TRBJ2-7; D may be TRBD1 (6 bases). The CDR3 is 14 amino acids. Trimming left V 8 bases short and J 6 bases short, with 21 bases between. Per the germline V gene, CDR1 is SGHRS and CDR2 is YFSETQ. The CDR3 protein is CASSYQQGSGEQYF. The CDR3 DNA is TGCGCCAGTTCCTACCAACAGGGTTCGGGCGAGCAGTACTTC.

The chain joins TRBV7-2 to TRBJ2-3, with unresolved D. Germline V gives CDR1 SGHTA, CDR2 FQGNSA. CDR3 length: 17 residues. The V end lost 1 base, the J end lost 0 bases, and 14 bases lay between the germline ends. In DNA form, the CDR3 reads TGTGCCAGCAGCTTAGGACGTAGCCGAACTAGCACAGATACGCAGTATTTT. Translating it yields CASSLGRSRTSTDTQYF.

The J gene is TRBJ2-2, the V gene TRBV30; 9 positions match TRBD2. The ends lost 8 bases at V and 2 bases at J; junction bases unmatched: 3. Germline V lookup: CDR1 GTSNPN, CDR2 SVGIG (reference sequence). This CDR3 region has 13 residues. CDR3 nucleotides: TGTGCCGGGACTAGCCCCAACACCGGGGAGCTGTTTTTT. As protein: CAGTSPNTGELFF.

V and J are TRBV4-2 and TRBJ1-4; weak D call: TRBD1 (5 bases). The CDR3 runs to 14 residues. V was cut by 1 base and J by 3 bases, with 6 bases left in between. Germline CDR1 and CDR2: LGHNA and YNFKEQ. The CDR3 coding sequence is TGTGCCAGCAGCCAAGCAGGGTCTAATGAAAAACTGTTTTTT. Translating it yields CASSQAGSNEKLFF.